This T cell receptor (beta chain) was identified during a study of monozygotic twins with cystic fibrosis. Broader study findings: V usage most resembled the co-twin in 13 of 16 pairs.

V gave up 0 bases and J gave up 2 bases, with 5 bases separating them. The germline CDR1 and CDR2 sequences are LNHNV and YYDKDF (reference sequence). The CDR3 has 13 amino acids. Measured with immunoSEQ multiplex PCR; TCRdb has only the in-frame clones, and not every one. The table has tens of thousands of clones, 80% to 95% seen once. As for this clone: The target antigen is unknown.

The sequenced sample consisted of blood. V and J are TRBV15 and TRBJ2-7; D call uncertain. This clonotype was sampled from a boy aged 2-9 years with cystic fibrosis. CDR3 protein: CATSRDYPYEQYF. CDR3 nucleotides: TGTGCCACCAGCAGAGATTACCCCTACGAGCAGTACTTC.